This T cell receptor (beta chain) was documented in a study of early T cells in non-severe SARS-CoV-2 infection. Study overall: Sequencing used unsorted whole-blood bulk RNA, so chains lack pairing. Findings of the study overall: There was a bias toward anti-spike CD8 responses in VDJdb matching, which missed private and CD4 specificities.

As to this clonotype: What it recognizes is unknown.

Trimming shortened V by 3 bases and J by 1 base, and 6 bases separated the two germline ends. This CDR3 has 12 amino acids. The germline V gene has CDR1 SQVTM and CDR2 ANQGSEA. Unique molecular identifiers were affixed to single, distinct cDNA molecules. TCRdb passed the 5' RACE reads through MiXCR, listing each CDR3 protein once. Of 69,000 or so distinct CDR3 sequences detected, roughly 8.7% appear once; the ten largest clones hold under 6.5%. The receptor comes from an adult who was a healthcare worker with PCR-confirmed SARS-CoV-2 infection or an uninfected control (not recorded which). The chain couples TRBV29-1 to TRBJ1-1, with D hard to call. The sample comprised whole blood. DNA for the CDR3: TGCAGCGTTGAGAACGGGAACACTGAAGCTTTCTTT. This encodes CSVENGNTEAFF.